This is a list of T cell receptor beta chains from one sample in a study of blood T cell repertoires in COVID-19. Profiling relied on immunoSEQ multiplex PCR, and the TCRdb table lists in-frame clones only, not all of them. This sample has over 250,000 clones, with 90% to 95% found just once. Sequenced material: peripheral blood. The receptors derive from a young woman with COVID-19, enrolled during active disease. The CDR3 runs from the conserved cysteine through the conserved F or W. A D gene is named only where the DNA matches it firmly. The size of a clone is reported for some rows only, either as once, few or many, or as a class for expanded clones.

CDR3 protein | CDR3 DNA | clone size | D gene | J gene | V gene
CAWSVKGGAGRETQYF | TGTGCCTGGAGTGTCAAAGGGGGCGCTGGAAGGGAGACCCAGTACTTC | - | TRBD1 | TRBJ2-5 | TRBV30
CASSYSTGSSGNTIYF | TGTGCCAGCAGTTACTCGACAGGGAGCTCTGGAAACACCATATATTTT | - | TRBD1 | TRBJ1-3 | TRBV6-5
CASSEGGSKVQPQHF | TGTGCCAGCAGTGAGGGGGGTAGTAAGGTGCAGCCCCAGCATTTT | once | - | TRBJ1-5 | TRBV6-1
CASRKELEMNTEAFF | TGTGCCAGCAGGAAAGAGTTAGAAATGAACACTGAAGCTTTCTTT | - | - | TRBJ1-1 | TRBV7-2
CASRTGRTEAFF | TGTGCCAGCAGAACCGGGAGGACTGAAGCTTTCTTT | - | - | TRBJ1-1 | TRBV27
CASSLVRVGGSSYEQYF | TGTGCCAGCAGCTTAGTGCGGGTGGGTGGGAGCTCCTACGAGCAGTACTTC | - | - | TRBJ2-7 | TRBV7-8
CASRHTQAVRPQHF | TGTGCAAGTCGTCATACACAGGCCGTTCGGCCCCAGCATTTT | - | - | TRBJ1-5 | TRBV12-2
CASSDTPEDYGYTF | TGTGCCAGCAGTGACACGCCCGAGGACTATGGCTACACCTTC | - | - | TRBJ1-2 | TRBV6-4
CASTRQGYGYTF | TGTGCCAGCACCAGACAGGGATATGGCTACACCTTC | - | TRBD1 | TRBJ1-2 | TRBV6-5
CASSEGLAGGDTQYF | TGTGCCAGCAGTGAAGGTCTAGCGGGAGGAGATACGCAGTATTTT | - | TRBD2 | TRBJ2-3 | TRBV2